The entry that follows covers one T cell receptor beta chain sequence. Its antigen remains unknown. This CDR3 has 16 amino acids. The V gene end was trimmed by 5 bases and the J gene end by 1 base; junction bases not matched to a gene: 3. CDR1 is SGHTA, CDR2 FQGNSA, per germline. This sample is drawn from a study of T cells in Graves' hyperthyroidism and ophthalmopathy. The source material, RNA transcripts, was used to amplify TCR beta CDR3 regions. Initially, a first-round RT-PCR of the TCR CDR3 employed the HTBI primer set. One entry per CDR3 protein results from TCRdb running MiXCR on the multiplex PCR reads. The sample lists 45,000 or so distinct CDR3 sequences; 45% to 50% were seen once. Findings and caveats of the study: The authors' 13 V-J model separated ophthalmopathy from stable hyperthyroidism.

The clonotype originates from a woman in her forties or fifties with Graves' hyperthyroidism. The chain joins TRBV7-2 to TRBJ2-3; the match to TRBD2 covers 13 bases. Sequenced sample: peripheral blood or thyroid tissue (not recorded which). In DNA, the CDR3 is TGTGCCAGCAGCGTAGGACTAGCGGGAGGCACAGATACGCAGTATTTT. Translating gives CASSVGLAGGTDTQYF.